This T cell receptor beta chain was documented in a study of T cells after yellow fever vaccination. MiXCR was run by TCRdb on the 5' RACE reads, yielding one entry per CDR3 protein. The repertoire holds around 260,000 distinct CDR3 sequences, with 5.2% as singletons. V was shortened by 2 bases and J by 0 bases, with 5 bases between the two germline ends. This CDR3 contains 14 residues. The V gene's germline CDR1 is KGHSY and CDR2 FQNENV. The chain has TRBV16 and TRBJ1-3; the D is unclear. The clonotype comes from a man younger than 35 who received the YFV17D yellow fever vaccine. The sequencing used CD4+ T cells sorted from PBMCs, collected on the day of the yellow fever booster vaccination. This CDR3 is CASSQRTSGNTIYF. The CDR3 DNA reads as TGTGCCAGCAGCCAAAGGACCTCTGGAAACACCATATATTTT.